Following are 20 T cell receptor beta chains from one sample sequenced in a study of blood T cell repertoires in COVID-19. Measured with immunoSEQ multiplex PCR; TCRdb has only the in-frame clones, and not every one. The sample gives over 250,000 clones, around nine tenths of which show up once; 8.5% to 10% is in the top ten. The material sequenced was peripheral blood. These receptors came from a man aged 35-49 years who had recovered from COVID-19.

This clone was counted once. CDR3 sequence: CASSFGGPEAFF. The CDR3 DNA is TGTGCCAGCAGCTTTGGCGGGCCTGAAGCTTTCTTT. The chain has TRBV7-9 and TRBJ1-1; no reliable D call. Deletions cut 3 bases from V and 6 bases from J, with 8 bases between. CDR1 is SEHNR and CDR2 is FQNEAQ in the germline V gene (reference sequence). This CDR3 comprises 12 residues.

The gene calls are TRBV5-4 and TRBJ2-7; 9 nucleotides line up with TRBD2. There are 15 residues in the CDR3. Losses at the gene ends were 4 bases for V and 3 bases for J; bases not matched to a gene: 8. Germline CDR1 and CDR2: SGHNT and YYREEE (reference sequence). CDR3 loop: CASSIVTSGNYEQYF. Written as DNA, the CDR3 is TGTGCCAGCAGCATTGTGACTAGCGGTAACTACGAGCAGTACTTC.

For the CDR3, the DNA is TGTGCCAGTAGTGCGGCTTGGGAAGTCGGACTCCGGCAGTACTTC. It specifies CASSAAWEVGLRQYF. The genes are TRBV19 and TRBJ2-7; D might be TRBD2 (5 bases). V dropped 5 bases and J dropped 9 bases, with 23 bases sitting between them. CDR1 is LNHDA, CDR2 SQIVND, per germline (reference sequence). CDR3 length: 15 residues.

CDR3 nucleotide sequence: TGTGCCAGCATTCCCAGGGCGGGGTACGAGCAGTACTTC. Protein: CASIPRAGYEQYF. The genes are TRBV2 and TRBJ2-7; tentative D call: TRBD2 (6 bases). The V gene lost 7 bases and the J gene lost 4 bases, with 14 bases spanning the gap. This CDR3 is 13 amino acids long. CDR1 and CDR2 (germline): SNHLY, FYNNEI.

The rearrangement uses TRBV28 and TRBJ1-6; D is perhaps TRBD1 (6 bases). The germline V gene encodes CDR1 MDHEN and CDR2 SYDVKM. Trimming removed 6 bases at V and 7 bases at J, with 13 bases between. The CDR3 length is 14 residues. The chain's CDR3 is CASRVRGRNSPLHF. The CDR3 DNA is TGTGCCAGCAGGGTCAGGGGCAGAAATTCACCCCTCCACTTT.

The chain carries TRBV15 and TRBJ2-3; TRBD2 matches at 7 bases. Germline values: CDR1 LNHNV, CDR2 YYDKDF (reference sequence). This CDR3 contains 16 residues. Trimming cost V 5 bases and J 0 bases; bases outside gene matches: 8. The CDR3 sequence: CATSPMGRGSTDTQYF. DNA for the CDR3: TGTGCCACCAGCCCCATGGGGCGGGGGAGCACAGATACGCAGTATTTT.

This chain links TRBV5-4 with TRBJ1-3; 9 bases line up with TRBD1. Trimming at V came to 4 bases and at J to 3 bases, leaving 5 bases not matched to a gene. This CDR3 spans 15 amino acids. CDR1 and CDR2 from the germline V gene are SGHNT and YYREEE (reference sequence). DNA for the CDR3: TGTGCCAGCAGCCCAGGGACAGGGTTTGGAAACACCATATATTTT. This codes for CASSPGTGFGNTIYF. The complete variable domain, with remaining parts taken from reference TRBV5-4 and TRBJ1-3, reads ETGVTQSPTHLIKTRGQQVTLRCSSQSGHNTVSWYQQALGQGPQFIFQYYREEENGRGNFPPRFSGLQFPNYSSELNVNALELDDSALYLCASSPGTGFGNTIYFGEGSWLTVV.

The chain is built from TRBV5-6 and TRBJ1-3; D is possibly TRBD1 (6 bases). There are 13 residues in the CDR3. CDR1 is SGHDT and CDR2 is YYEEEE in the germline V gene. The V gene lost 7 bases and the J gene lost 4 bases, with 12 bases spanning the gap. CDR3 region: CASSTGTGNTIYF. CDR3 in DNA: TGTGCCAGCTCGACAGGAACGGGAAACACCATATATTTT. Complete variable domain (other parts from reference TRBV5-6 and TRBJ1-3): DAGVTQSPTHLIKTRGQQVTLRCSPKSGHDTVSWYQQALGQGPQFIFQYYEEEERQRGNFPDRFSGHQFPNYSSELNVNALLLGDSALYLCASSTGTGNTIYFGEGSWLTVV.

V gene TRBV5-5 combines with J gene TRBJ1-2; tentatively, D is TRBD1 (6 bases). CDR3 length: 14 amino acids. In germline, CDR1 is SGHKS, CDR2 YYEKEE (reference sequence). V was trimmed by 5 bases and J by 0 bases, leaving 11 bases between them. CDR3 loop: CASRWTAANYGYTF. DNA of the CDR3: TGTGCCAGCAGATGGACAGCTGCTAACTATGGCTACACCTTC. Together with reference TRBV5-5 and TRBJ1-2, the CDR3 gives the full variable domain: DAGVTQSPTHLIKTRGQQVTLRCSPISGHKSVSWYQQVLGQGPQFIFQYYEKEERGRGNFPDRFSARQFPNYSSELNVNALLLGDSALYLCASRWTAANYGYTFGSGTRLTVV.

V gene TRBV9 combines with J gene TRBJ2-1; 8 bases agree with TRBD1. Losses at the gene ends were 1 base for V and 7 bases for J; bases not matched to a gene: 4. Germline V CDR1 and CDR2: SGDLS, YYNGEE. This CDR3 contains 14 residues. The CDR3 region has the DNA TGTGCCAGCAGCGTAACAGGGGGTTGGAATGAGCAGTTCTTC. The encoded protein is CASSVTGGWNEQFF.

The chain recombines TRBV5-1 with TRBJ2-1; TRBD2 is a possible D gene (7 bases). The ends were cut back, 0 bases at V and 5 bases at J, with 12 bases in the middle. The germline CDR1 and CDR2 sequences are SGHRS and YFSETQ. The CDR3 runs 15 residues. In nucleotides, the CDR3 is TGCGCCAGCAGCTTGGTCGGGGGGCCGGACAATGAGCAGTTCTTC. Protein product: CASSLVGGPDNEQFF.

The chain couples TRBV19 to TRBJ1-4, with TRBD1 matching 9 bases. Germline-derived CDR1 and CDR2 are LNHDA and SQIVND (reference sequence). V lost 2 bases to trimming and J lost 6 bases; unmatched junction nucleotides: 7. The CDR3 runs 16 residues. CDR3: CASSITSGTGHEKLFF. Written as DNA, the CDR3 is TGTGCCAGTAGTATAACCTCCGGGACAGGGCATGAAAAACTGTTTTTT.

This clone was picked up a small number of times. CDR3 amino acids: CSVGDRAMGYGYTF. The CDR3 DNA follows: TGCAGCGTCGGGGACAGGGCTATGGGCTATGGCTACACCTTC. The chain combines TRBV29-1 with TRBJ1-2, with 9 nucleotides matching TRBD1. The CDR3 runs to 14 residues. Germline V gene sequence: CDR1 SQVTM, CDR2 ANQGSEA. V dropped 6 bases and J dropped 4; count of bases not matched to a gene: 9.

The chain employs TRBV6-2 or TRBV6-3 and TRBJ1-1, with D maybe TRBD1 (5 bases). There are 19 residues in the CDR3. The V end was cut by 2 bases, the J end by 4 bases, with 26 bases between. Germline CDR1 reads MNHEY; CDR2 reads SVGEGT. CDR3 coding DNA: TGTGCCAGCAGTTACCGGGGGTGGACCCTGCTTGACGGTAGCACTGAAGCTTTCTTT. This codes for CASSYRGWTLLDGSTEAFF.

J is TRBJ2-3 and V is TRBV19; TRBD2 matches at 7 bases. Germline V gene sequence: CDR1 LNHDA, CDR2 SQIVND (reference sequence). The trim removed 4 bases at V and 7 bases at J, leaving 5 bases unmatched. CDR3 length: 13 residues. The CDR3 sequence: CASSTRLANTQYF. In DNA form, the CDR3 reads TGTGCCAGTAGTACCCGACTAGCTAATACGCAGTATTTT.

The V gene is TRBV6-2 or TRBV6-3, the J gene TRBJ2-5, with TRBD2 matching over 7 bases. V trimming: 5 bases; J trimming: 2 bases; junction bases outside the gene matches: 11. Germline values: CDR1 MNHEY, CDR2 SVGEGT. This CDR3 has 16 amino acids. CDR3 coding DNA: TGTGCCAGCAGTCCATGGGCGGGCGGGGGTCAAGAGACCCAGTACTTC. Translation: CASSPWAGGGQETQYF.

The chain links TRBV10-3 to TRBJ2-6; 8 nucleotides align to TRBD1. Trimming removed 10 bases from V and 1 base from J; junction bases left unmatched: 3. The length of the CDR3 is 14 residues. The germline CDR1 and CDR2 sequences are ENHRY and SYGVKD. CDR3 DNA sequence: TGTGCCACCGGACAGGGTTCTGGGGCCAACGTCCTGACTTTC. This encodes CATGQGSGANVLTF.

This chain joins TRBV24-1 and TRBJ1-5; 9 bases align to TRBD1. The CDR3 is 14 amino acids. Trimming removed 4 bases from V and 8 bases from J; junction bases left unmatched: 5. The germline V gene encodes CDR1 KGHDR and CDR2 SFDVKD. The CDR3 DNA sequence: TGTGCCACCAGTGACCCGGACAGGGGTAAGCCCCAGCATTTT. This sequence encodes CATSDPDRGKPQHF.

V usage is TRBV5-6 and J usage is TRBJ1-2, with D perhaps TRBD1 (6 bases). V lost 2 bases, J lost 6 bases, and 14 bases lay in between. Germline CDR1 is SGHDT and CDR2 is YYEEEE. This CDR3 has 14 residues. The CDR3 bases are TGTGCCAGCAGCTTTGTAAGGGACAAGGATGGCTACACCTTC. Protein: CASSFVRDKDGYTF.

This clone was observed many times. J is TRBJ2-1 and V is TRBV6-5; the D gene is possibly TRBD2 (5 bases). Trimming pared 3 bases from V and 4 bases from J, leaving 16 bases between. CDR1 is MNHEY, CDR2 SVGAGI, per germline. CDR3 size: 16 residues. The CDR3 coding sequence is TGTGCCAGCAGTTATAGCCCCCCAGCGGTATACAATGAGCAGTTCTTC. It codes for CASSYSPPAVYNEQFF.